These T cell receptor beta chains were read from a single sample in a study of blood T cell repertoires in COVID-19. The table came from immunoSEQ multiplex PCR; TCRdb's copy has only in-frame clones and leaves some out. Among approximately 250,000 clones listed, over 75% were seen once. The sample taken for sequencing was peripheral blood. All receptors derive from a human donor in a cohort sampled during active COVID-19. CDR3s include the opening cysteine and the closing phenylalanine or tryptophan. D genes are given only for firm matches. The size of a clone is reported for some rows only, either as once, few or many, or as a class for expanded clones.

>TRBV5-8|.|TRBJ2-1|.
CASSLTGQIYNEQFF
TGTGCCAGCAGCTTGACAGGCCAGATCTACAATGAGCAGTTCTTC
>TRBV4-1|.|TRBJ2-3|TRBD2
CASSHGLAGAEDTQYF
TGCGCCAGCAGCCACGGACTAGCGGGGGCAGAAGATACGCAGTATTTT
>TRBV7-6|once|TRBJ1-1|TRBD1
CASSSGQGLRTEAFF
TGTGCCAGCAGCTCGGGACAGGGCCTGAGGACTGAAGCTTTCTTT
>TRBV28|.|TRBJ1-3|.
CASVKSLRTSGNTIYF
TGTGCCAGCGTTAAGTCTCTAAGGACTTCTGGAAACACCATATATTTT
>TRBV7-8|.|TRBJ2-3|.
CASSPSGLLSTDTQYF
TGTGCCAGCAGCCCTTCGGGACTCCTAAGCACAGATACGCAGTATTTT
>TRBV3-1/TRBV3-2|.|TRBJ1-5|.
CASSQDIQDNQPQHF
TGTGCCAGCAGCCAAGATATTCAGGACAATCAGCCCCAGCATTTT
>TRBV2|.|TRBJ2-7|TRBD2
CASSGTLAGLSYEQYF
TGTGCCAGCAGTGGCACTTTAGCGGGACTCTCCTACGAGCAGTACTTC
>TRBV4-2|once|TRBJ2-4|.
CASSDSGAKNIQYF
TGTGCCAGCAGCGACAGCGGGGCCAAAAACATTCAGTACTTC
>TRBV28|.|TRBJ1-4|.
CASSLGQGGEKLFF
TGTGCCAGCAGTTTGGGGCAGGGAGGAGAAAAACTGTTTTTT
>TRBV24-1|.|TRBJ2-2|TRBD1
CATSEAGQGLSGELFF
TGTGCCACCAGTGAGGCGGGACAGGGGCTGTCCGGGGAGCTGTTTTTT
>TRBV6-5|.|TRBJ2-1|TRBD2
CASSYWSSGGFNEQFF
TGTGCCAGCAGTTATTGGTCTAGCGGGGGGTTCAATGAGCAGTTCTTC
>TRBV6-1|once|TRBJ2-7|TRBD1
CASSDPGQGDEQYF
TGTGCCAGCAGTGACCCGGGACAGGGCGACGAGCAGTACTTC
>TRBV9|.|TRBJ2-1|.
CASSVVPENNEQFF
TGTGCCAGCAGCGTAGTCCCAGAAAACAATGAGCAGTTCTTC
>TRBV12-3/TRBV12-4|.|TRBJ1-2|.
CASRQFYGYTF
TGTGCCAGCAGACAGTTCTATGGCTACACCTTC
>TRBV10-3|few|TRBJ2-3|TRBD2
CAIKGSGRYNTDTQYF
TGTGCCATCAAGGGTAGCGGGAGGTATAACACAGATACGCAGTATTTT
>TRBV11-2|.|TRBJ1-2|TRBD1
CASRSSSTGTRYGYTF
TGTGCCAGCAGATCGTCGTCGACAGGGACCCGCTATGGCTACACCTTC
>TRBV7-2|.|TRBJ2-7|.
CASSLRGTDYEQYF
TGTGCCAGCAGCCTCAGGGGAACTGACTACGAGCAGTACTTC
>TRBV11-1|.|TRBJ2-1|.
CASSLWDTNEQFF
TGTGCCAGCAGCTTATGGGACACCAATGAGCAGTTCTTC
>TRBV6-5|.|TRBJ1-6|.
CASSYSGMGGSPLHF
TGTGCCAGCAGTTACTCCGGGATGGGGGGTTCACCCCTCCACTTT
>TRBV7-2|.|TRBJ1-6|.
CASSSGAGGGSPLHF
TGTGCCAGCAGCTCCGGGGCCGGGGGGGGTTCACCCCTCCACTTT
>TRBV9|once|TRBJ2-3|TRBD2
CASSPGTSYDAQYF
TGTGCCAGCAGCCCGGGGACTAGCTATGACGCGCAGTATTTT
>TRBV9|.|TRBJ2-2|TRBD2
CASGRAGYTGELFF
TGTGCCAGCGGAAGAGCGGGATATACCGGGGAGCTGTTTTTT
>TRBV2|.|TRBJ1-2|.
CASIPDSSRGYTF
TGTGCCAGCATTCCCGACTCTAGCCGGGGCTACACCTTC
>TRBV5-1|.|TRBJ2-7|TRBD2
CASSWISGTSGSGIPYEQYF
TGCGCCAGCAGCTGGATCTCCGGGACTAGCGGGAGCGGCATTCCCTACGAGCAGTACTTC
>TRBV19|.|TRBJ2-4|.
CASSTAGFGIQYF
TGTGCCAGTAGTACTGCAGGGTTCGGCATTCAGTACTTC
>TRBV7-2|few|TRBJ1-4|.
CASSLEWGPNEKLFF
TGTGCCAGCAGCTTAGAATGGGGGCCTAATGAAAAACTGTTTTTT
>TRBV28|.|TRBJ1-5|.
CASIPGGEGNQPQHF
TGTGCCAGCATCCCGGGAGGAGAGGGCAATCAGCCCCAGCATTTT
>TRBV14|.|TRBJ2-2|TRBD1
CASSQETGVIGTGELFF
TGTGCCAGCAGCCAAGAGACAGGGGTAATTGGCACCGGGGAGCTGTTTTTT
>TRBV2|.|TRBJ2-5|.
CASSAGGSRETQYF
TGTGCCAGCAGTGCGGGGGGCTCCCGGGAGACCCAGTACTTC
>TRBV6-5|.|TRBJ1-1|.
CASRTGTLMNTEAFF
TGTGCCAGCAGAACCGGGACATTGATGAACACTGAAGCTTTCTTT
>TRBV10-2|.|TRBJ2-7|.
CASSRVGTSYEQYF
TGCGCCAGCAGCCGGGTTGGGACTTCCTACGAGCAGTACTTC
>TRBV7-2|.|TRBJ2-1|.
CASSLGSAGNEQFF
TGTGCCAGCAGCCTCGGGTCGGCGGGGAATGAGCAGTTCTTC
>TRBV28|.|TRBJ1-6|.
CASSPRTVFNSPLHF
TGTGCCAGCAGCCCCCGGACAGTTTTTAATTCACCCCTCCACTTT
>TRBV28|.|TRBJ2-7|.
CASSLPNRVEQYF
TGTGCCAGCAGTCTCCCAAACAGGGTCGAGCAGTACTTC
>TRBV10-3|.|TRBJ1-2|.
CAISSGRNYGYTF
TGTGCCATCAGCTCCGGGAGAAACTATGGCTACACCTTC
>TRBV11-2|.|TRBJ2-1|.
CASSFSGYNEQFF
TGTGCCAGCAGCTTTTCCGGTTACAATGAGCAGTTCTTC
>TRBV15|.|TRBJ2-7|TRBD1
CATSRAGQGKYEQYF
TGTGCCACCAGCAGAGCCGGACAGGGTAAATACGAGCAGTACTTC
>TRBV6-6|.|TRBJ2-7|.
CASSSGLFSYEQYF
TGTGCCAGCAGTTCCGGACTGTTTTCCTACGAGCAGTACTTC
>TRBV5-5|.|TRBJ1-1|.
CASSFRQENTEAFF
TGTGCCAGCAGCTTCCGGCAGGAGAACACTGAAGCTTTCTTT
>TRBV6-6|.|TRBJ2-2|TRBD1
CASSDLQGANTGELFF
TGTGCCAGCAGCGACTTACAGGGGGCGAACACCGGGGAGCTGTTTTTT
>TRBV4-1|many|TRBJ2-5|.
CASSQGGSGGSYQETQYF
TGCGCCAGCAGCCAAGGTGGGTCTGGCGGATCGTACCAAGAGACCCAGTACTTC
>TRBV9|.|TRBJ2-5|.
CASSVGRGKEETQYF
TGTGCCAGCAGCGTAGGAAGGGGAAAAGAAGAGACCCAGTACTTC
>TRBV5-1|.|TRBJ1-3|.
CASRRPREGILNTIYF
TGCGCCAGCAGACGACCCCGGGAGGGGATCCTCAACACCATATATTTT
>TRBV28|.|TRBJ1-1|.
CASSFRGQLAHTEAFF
TGTGCCAGCAGTTTCAGAGGACAGTTGGCTCACACTGAAGCTTTCTTT
>TRBV3-1/TRBV3-2|.|TRBJ2-2|.
CASSLTGNTGELFF
TGTGCCAGCAGCCTCACGGGAAACACCGGGGAGCTGTTTTTT